The T cell receptor (beta chain) under discussion was sequenced for a study of cytomegalovirus exposure and HLA in healthy donors. This clone was counted only a few times. The germline V gene encodes CDR1 SGHRS and CDR2 YFSETQ. Trimming at V came to 7 bases and at J to 10 bases, leaving 8 bases not matched to a gene. This CDR3 has 13 amino acids. With 60 Vbeta and 13 Jbeta primers, the PCR was carried out. Here immunoSEQ multiplex PCR was the method, and the copy in TCRdb shows in-frame clones only, minus some. The sample has some 100,000 clones; about three quarters are singletons. V and J are TRBV5-1 and TRBJ2-1; 10 nucleotides align to TRBD2. The sample consisted of PBMCs. This clonotype was sampled from a male donor in good health and CMV-seropositive. The DNA for the CDR3 is TGCGCCAGCGGGCTAGCGGGGGCTGGGGAGCAGTTCTTC. As protein: CASGLAGAGEQFF.